The entry that follows covers one T cell receptor beta chain sequence. Germline values: CDR1 LNHDA, CDR2 SQIVND (reference sequence). This CDR3 is 15 amino acids long. Unmatched junction bases numbered 8, after V lost 3 bases and J lost 4 bases. This entry comes from a study of blood T cell repertoires in COVID-19. About the research overall: Acute and convalescent COVID-19 samples came from the United States, Italy and Spain.

The table came from immunoSEQ multiplex PCR; TCRdb's copy has only in-frame clones and leaves some out. The repertoire has approximately 230,000 clones, about 90% of them found once; the top ten carry under 2.5%. Recruits, aged about 18 to 100 years, lived in approximately 26 US areas. Participants' reported clinical history set cohort assignment. Symptom resolution, clearance, or two negative PCRs marked donors in Cohort 3 as recovered. The chain uses TRBV19 and TRBJ2-5, with TRBD1 matching over 7 bases. The TCR comes from a woman younger than 35 who had recovered from COVID-19. Sequencing was done on a sample of PBMCs or T cells enriched from blood (not recorded which). Written as DNA, the CDR3 is TGTGCCAGTAGTATCGGGGACAGACAAGGAGAGACCCAGTACTTC. Protein sequence: CASSIGDRQGETQYF. Full variable domain (remainder filled in from reference TRBV19 and TRBJ2-5): DGGITQSPKYLFRKEGQNVTLSCEQNLNHDAMYWYRQDPGQGLRLIYYSQIVNDFQKGDIAEGYSVSREKKESFPLTVTSAQKNPTAFYLCASSIGDRQGETQYFGPGTRLLVL.